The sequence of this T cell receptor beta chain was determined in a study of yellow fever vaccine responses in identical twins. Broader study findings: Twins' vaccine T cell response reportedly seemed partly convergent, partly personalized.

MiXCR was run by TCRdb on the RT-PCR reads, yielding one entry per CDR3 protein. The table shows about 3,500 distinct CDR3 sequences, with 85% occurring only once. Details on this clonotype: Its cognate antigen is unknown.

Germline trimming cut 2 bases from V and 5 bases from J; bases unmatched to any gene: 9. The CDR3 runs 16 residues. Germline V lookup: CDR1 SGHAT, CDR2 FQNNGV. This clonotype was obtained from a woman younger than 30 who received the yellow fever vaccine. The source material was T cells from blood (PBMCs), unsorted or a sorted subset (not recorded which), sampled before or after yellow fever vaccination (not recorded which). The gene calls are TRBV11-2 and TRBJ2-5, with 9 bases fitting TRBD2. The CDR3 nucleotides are TGTGCCAGCAGCTTAATGGGCGGGGGGGCCGCGGAGACCCAGTACTTC. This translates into CASSLMGGGAAETQYF.